The clone carrying this T cell receptor (beta chain) was recorded at least ten times. Amplification of TCR beta CDR3 regions was performed using RNA transcripts as template. The HTBI set primed first-round TCR CDR3 RT-PCR. A single record per CDR3 protein comes from TCRdb applying MiXCR to the multiplex PCR reads. The table records 250,000 to 300,000 distinct CDR3 sequences, 14% to 15% of them present only once. These data originate in a study of T cells in Graves' hyperthyroidism and ophthalmopathy. Germline lookup yields CDR1 KGHSH and CDR2 LQKENI. The V and J ends lost 3 bases and 2 bases respectively, with 14 bases between them. The CDR3 is 15 residues long.

Sequenced material: blood. This TCR came from a woman aged 40-49 years with Graves' hyperthyroidism that later progressed to Graves' ophthalmopathy. This rearrangement joins TRBV18 to TRBJ2-7; either TRBD1 or TRBD2 may fit D (5 bases each). The CDR3 here is CASSPTRGSAYEQYF. CDR3 nucleotide sequence: TGTGCCAGCTCACCCACCCGGGGCTCTGCCTACGAGCAGTACTTC.